These 30 T cell receptor beta chains were all obtained from the same sample, sequenced in a study of blood T cell repertoires in COVID-19 (dated by TCRdb to 2018 to 2020). The library was built by means of the immunoSEQ multiplex PCR assay. Drawn from immuneACCESS, this table holds only the in-frame rearrangements with V and J called that TCRdb kept. Clones are partly lost; checked studies trace under half to an unresolved V gene and leave the rest unexplained. Recorded for this sample are about 140,000 clones; about 87% of them occurred a single time. The ten largest clones add up to roughly 12% of the sample. Sample: PBMCs or T cells enriched from blood (not recorded which). These receptors were collected from a man in his sixties who had recovered from COVID-19.

V usage is TRBV9 and J usage is TRBJ2-2; D is perhaps TRBD2 (6 bases). This CDR3 is 14 amino acids long. Germline assignment: CDR1 SGDLS and CDR2 YYNGEE. V dropped 1 base and J dropped 3 bases, with 7 bases sitting between them. The DNA for the CDR3 is TGTGCCAGCAGCGTAACGGGAGACACCGGGGAGCTGTTTTTT. It translates to CASSVTGDTGELFF.

The gene calls are TRBV7-9 and TRBJ1-6; D is ambiguous. Germline CDR1 and CDR2: SEHNR and FQNEAQ (reference sequence). The V end lost 5 bases, the J end lost 7 bases, and 12 bases lay between the germline ends. CDR3 length: 14 residues. CDR3 coding DNA: TGTGCCAGCAGCCCGATGGGGAGCAATTCACCCCTCCACTTT. Protein: CASSPMGSNSPLHF. The variable domain in full, with the rest retrieved from reference TRBV7-9 and TRBJ1-6, is DTGVSQNPRHKITKRGQNVTFRCDPISEHNRLYWYRQTLGQGPEFLTYFQNEAQLEKSRLLSDRFSAERPKGSFSTLEIQRTEQGDSAMYLCASSPMGSNSPLHFGNGTRLTVT.

The V gene is TRBV2, the J gene TRBJ1-4; 8 bases are shared with TRBD1. The CDR3 contains 16 residues. The V segment lost 3 bases and the J segment 1 base; nucleotides outside the gene matches: 4. In germline, CDR1 is SNHLY, CDR2 FYNNEI. CDR3 in amino acids: CASSDGQGGTNEKLFF. The CDR3 DNA is TGTGCCAGCAGTGACGGACAGGGTGGAACTAATGAAAAACTGTTTTTT.

In this sample, this clone turned up once. V usage is TRBV6-5 and J usage is TRBJ2-7; a possible D gene is TRBD2 (6 bases). The germline gives CDR1 MNHEY, CDR2 SVGAGI. This CDR3 contains 13 residues. V lost 7 bases and J lost 3, with 13 bases in between. The CDR3 DNA follows: TGTGCCAGCACCTCGGGACTTCTCTACGAGCAGTACTTC. Amino acid sequence: CASTSGLLYEQYF.

V gene TRBV27 combines with J gene TRBJ2-5; the match to TRBD1 covers 9 bases. The junction had 14 bases not matched to a gene; V was cut back by 8 bases and J by 4 bases. The germline V gene has CDR1 MNHEY and CDR2 SMNVEV (reference sequence). The CDR3 consists of 16 residues. The CDR3 is CASSGGQGRRGETQYF. CDR3 nucleotide sequence: TGTGCCAGCTCAGGAGGACAGGGGAGGAGAGGAGAGACCCAGTACTTC.

The rearrangement joins TRBV11-2 to TRBJ2-7, with TRBD2 identical over 7 bases. Germline lookup yields CDR1 SGHAT and CDR2 FQNNGV. CDR3 length: 15 amino acids. J gave up 3 bases and V 5 bases, and 10 bases lay outside the gene matches. CDR3 loop: CASSNTHGRYYEQYF. The CDR3 DNA is TGTGCCAGCAGCAACACCCACGGGAGGTACTACGAGCAGTACTTC. The full variable domain, its missing parts supplied by reference TRBV11-2 and TRBJ2-7, is EAGVAQSPRYKIIEKRQSVAFWCNPISGHATLYWYQQILGQGPKLLIQFQNNGVVDDSQLPKDRFSAERLKGVDSTLKIQPAKLEDSAVYLCASSNTHGRYYEQYFGPGTRLTVT.

The CDR3 loop is CASSLGTSGGTDTQYF. The CDR3 nucleotides are TGCGCCAGCAGCTTGGGGACTAGCGGGGGCACAGATACGCAGTATTTT. This sequence joins TRBV5-1 and TRBJ2-3; TRBD2 matches 12 bases. CDR3 length: 16 amino acids. The V and J ends lost 0 bases and 1 base, in that order; junction bases with no gene match: 0. Germline V gene data show CDR1 as SGHRS and CDR2 as YFSETQ.

This clone was seen more than once but under ten times. CDR3 sequence: CASTETSGTPKQFF. For the CDR3, the DNA is TGTGCCAGTACCGAGACTAGCGGGACCCCGAAGCAGTTCTTC. The rearrangement uses TRBV19 and TRBJ2-1; 11 bases line up with TRBD2. The CDR3 loop spans 14 amino acids. Germline values: CDR1 LNHDA, CDR2 SQIVND (reference sequence). Germline trimming cut 7 bases from V and 11 bases from J; bases unmatched to any gene: 10. The full variable domain, its missing parts supplied by reference TRBV19 and TRBJ2-1, is DGGITQSPKYLFRKEGQNVTLSCEQNLNHDAMYWYRQDPGQGLRLIYYSQIVNDFQKGDIAEGYSVSREKKESFPLTVTSAQKNPTAFYLCASTETSGTPKQFFGPGTRLTVL.

The gene calls are TRBV7-3 and TRBJ2-3; 7 nucleotides agree with TRBD1. This CDR3 region has 14 residues. The V and J ends lost 2 bases and 1 base, in that order; junction bases with no gene match: 0. Germline V CDR1 and CDR2: SGHTA, FQGTGA. Written as DNA, the CDR3 is TGTGCCAGCAGCTTACAGGGGGGCACAGATACGCAGTATTTT. It codes for CASSLQGGTDTQYF.

The chain uses TRBV4-2 and TRBJ1-4; 8 bases line up with TRBD1. Germline V lookup: CDR1 LGHNA, CDR2 YNFKEQ. V was clipped by 4 bases and J by 5 bases; unmatched bases: 9. The CDR3 extends over 16 amino acids. CDR3 amino acids: CASSPRRQGRNEKLFF. CDR3 sequence (DNA): TGTGCCAGCAGCCCTCGCAGACAGGGGCGAAATGAAAAACTGTTTTTT.

V usage is TRBV28 and J usage is TRBJ1-5; D is undetermined. Germline assignment: CDR1 MDHEN and CDR2 SYDVKM. V lost 2 bases to trimming and J lost 2 bases, with 4 bases between them. The CDR3 length is 13 residues. The DNA for the CDR3 is TGTGCCAGCAGTTTAGTCGGCAATCAGCCCCAGCATTTT. Amino acid sequence: CASSLVGNQPQHF. The full variable domain, with the rest looked up from reference TRBV28 and TRBJ1-5, is DVKVTQSSRYLVKRTGEKVFLECVQDMDHENMFWYRQDPGLGLRLIYFSYDVKMKEKGDIPEGYSVSREKKERFSLILESASTNQTSMYLCASSLVGNQPQHFGDGTRLSIL.

The V gene is TRBV15, the J gene TRBJ2-7; 9 nucleotides align to TRBD1. This CDR3 is built from 15 residues. Per germline, CDR1 LNHNV and CDR2 YYDKDF (reference sequence). The ends lost 1 base at V and 7 bases at J; junction bases unmatched: 8. The CDR3 protein is CATSRGGQGRGEQYF. CDR3 coding DNA: TGTGCCACCAGCAGAGGAGGACAGGGGCGTGGGGAGCAGTACTTC.

This clone was detected only once. The chain uses TRBV5-4 and TRBJ1-2; D ambiguous. Germline lookup yields CDR1 SGHNT and CDR2 YYREEE (reference sequence). The CDR3 has 14 residues. V was pared by 0 bases and J by 8 bases, with 14 bases between. CDR3 DNA sequence: TGTGCCAGCAGCTTGGCCGGGAATAAAGCCGGCTACACCTTC. This sequence encodes CASSLAGNKAGYTF.

The chain carries TRBV7-6 and TRBJ2-5; 8 nucleotides align to TRBD2. Germline values: CDR1 SGHVS, CDR2 FNYEAQ. The CDR3 is 15 residues long. V was pared by 5 bases and J by 14 bases, with 19 bases of the junction left unmatched. CDR3 protein: CASSPFGRGVRGAYF. The CDR3 DNA reads TGTGCCAGCAGCCCCTTCGGGCGGGGGGTCCGGGGCGCCTACTTC.

This clone was picked up a small number of times. This chain joins TRBV2 and TRBJ1-4; D not certain. V was shortened by 6 bases and J by 4 bases, with 12 bases between the two germline ends. The CDR3 covers 14 residues. CDR1 SNHLY and CDR2 FYNNEI come from the germline V gene. This chain's CDR3 is CASSPPGFNEKLFF. The DNA of the CDR3 is TGTGCCAGCAGCCCCCCGGGTTTTAATGAAAAACTGTTTTTT.

This clone was picked up one time. The CDR3 sequence: CASRPDSLYNSPLHF. The CDR3, as DNA: TGTGCCAGTAGACCCGACAGCTTGTATAATTCACCCCTCCACTTT. The chain joins TRBV19 to TRBJ1-6; weak D call: TRBD1 (5 bases). V lost 6 bases and J 4 bases, leaving 13 bases between the germline ends. Germline V lookup: CDR1 LNHDA, CDR2 SQIVND (reference sequence). The CDR3 has 15 amino acids.

CDR3 region: CASSLGQYQPQHF. CDR3 in DNA: TGTGCCAGCAGTTTAGGACAATATCAGCCCCAGCATTTT. The chain joins TRBV27 to TRBJ1-5; tentative D call: TRBD1 (5 bases). V was clipped by 2 bases and J by 5 bases, with 7 bases between them. Germline CDR1 reads MNHEY; CDR2 reads SMNVEV (reference sequence). CDR3 length: 13 residues.

The chain has TRBV24-1 and TRBJ2-1, with TRBD2 identical over 8 bases. This CDR3 region has 16 residues. Germline V gene data show CDR1 as KGHDR and CDR2 as SFDVKD. V shed 4 bases and J 2 bases; nucleotides not matched to a gene: 6. The CDR3 nucleotides read TGTGCCACCAGTGACTTCGGGGGGGCCGCCTACAATGAGCAGTTCTTC. It specifies CATSDFGGAAYNEQFF.

The CDR3 nucleotides are TGTGCCAGCAGCCGTCTCTATGGCTACACCTTC. This translates into CASSRLYGYTF. The rearrangement links TRBV9 to TRBJ1-2; D gene unclear. V dropped 4 bases and J dropped 4 bases, with 5 bases sitting between them. CDR1 SGDLS and CDR2 YYNGEE come from the germline V gene. This CDR3 is 11 amino acids long.

The chain recombines TRBV6-5 with TRBJ1-1; TRBD1 aligns across 7 bases. The length of the CDR3 is 13 residues. V lost 8 bases and J lost 3; bases outside the gene matches: 6. Germline V gives CDR1 MNHEY, CDR2 SVGAGI. CDR3 region: CASGKDRDTEAFF. The CDR3 DNA sequence: TGTGCCAGCGGCAAAGACAGGGACACTGAAGCTTTCTTT.

Here the CDR3 DNA reads TGTGCCAGCAGCCAAAGGGACAGGGGGGGTGGTGAGCAGTTCTTC. Protein sequence: CASSQRDRGGGEQFF. The rearrangement uses TRBV3-1 (or the pseudogene TRBV3-2) and TRBJ2-1; 11 bases match TRBD1. Trimming removed 2 bases from V and 9 bases from J; junction bases left unmatched: 6. Germline CDR1 is LGHDT and CDR2 is YNNKEL (reference sequence). This CDR3 comprises 15 residues.

V and J are TRBV5-5 and TRBJ2-7; D perhaps matches TRBD1 (5 bases). The germline gives CDR1 SGHKS, CDR2 YYEKEE (reference sequence). This CDR3 is 14 amino acids long. V dropped 0 bases and J dropped 2 bases, with 9 bases sitting between them. CDR3 sequence: CASSLAGPAYEQYF. DNA for the CDR3: TGTGCCAGCAGCTTGGCAGGGCCGGCCTACGAGCAGTACTTC.

V gene TRBV9 combines with J gene TRBJ2-3; D perhaps matches TRBD1 (5 bases). The CDR3 spans 16 residues. Looked up from germline, CDR1 is SGDLS and CDR2 is YYNGEE. Trimming removed 1 base from V and 1 base from J, with 13 bases in between. CDR3 bases: TGTGCCAGCAGCGTATTGCAGGGCCTACGCACAGATACGCAGTATTTT. It translates to CASSVLQGLRTDTQYF.

The rearrangement joins TRBV7-2 to TRBJ2-3; TRBD2 agrees at 11 bases. The CDR3 has 15 amino acids. The ends lost 3 bases at V and 3 bases at J; junction bases unmatched: 2. CDR1 and CDR2 from the germline V gene are SGHTA and FQGNSA. CDR3 region: CASSFSSGGTDTQYF. The CDR3 DNA reads TGTGCCAGCAGCTTTTCTAGCGGGGGGACAGATACGCAGTATTTT.

The chain recombines TRBV7-6 with TRBJ1-1; tentatively, D is TRBD1 (5 bases). This CDR3 region has 14 residues. Trimming cost V 3 bases and J 1 base, with 9 bases left between them. In germline, CDR1 is SGHVS, CDR2 FNYEAQ. In nucleotides, the CDR3 is TGTGCCAGCAGCTTCCAGGGAACGAACACTGAAGCTTTCTTT. Translated: CASSFQGTNTEAFF.

This clone was detected only once. The V and J genes are TRBV14 and TRBJ2-7; D remains ambiguous. The CDR3 extends over 14 amino acids. V was pared by 0 bases and J by 2 bases, with 8 bases between. CDR1 SGHDN and CDR2 FVKESK come from the germline V gene. The CDR3 region has the DNA TGTGCCAGCAGCCAAGAGTGGCTTCCCTACGAGCAGTACTTC. Protein product: CASSQEWLPYEQYF. The full variable domain, completed using reference TRBV14 and TRBJ2-7, is EAGVTQFPSHSVIEKGQTVTLRCDPISGHDNLYWYRRVMGKEIKFLLHFVKESKQDESGMPNNRFLAERTGGTYSTLKVQPAELEDSGVYFCASSQEWLPYEQYFGPGTRLTVT.

The genes are TRBV5-4 and TRBJ2-3; 9 nucleotides match TRBD2. CDR3 length: 16 amino acids. CDR1 is SGHNT, CDR2 YYREEE, per germline (reference sequence). Unmatched junction bases numbered 3, after V lost 0 bases and J lost 1 base. DNA for the CDR3: TGTGCCAGCAGCTTGGCGAGGACTAGCGGCACAGATACGCAGTATTTT. As protein: CASSLARTSGTDTQYF.

The rearrangement uses TRBV5-1 and TRBJ2-7; the match to TRBD2 covers 7 bases. The ends lost 2 bases at V and 6 bases at J; junction bases unmatched: 8. The CDR3 length is 14 residues. Germline V gives CDR1 SGHRS, CDR2 YFSETQ. The CDR3, as DNA: TGCGCCAGCAGCTTTGACGCGGGGGTCATCGAGCAGTACTTC. It yields the protein CASSFDAGVIEQYF.

V usage is TRBV2 and J usage is TRBJ1-6; 9 bases map to TRBD1. V lost 6 bases and J lost 8; bases outside the gene matches: 8. The CDR3 runs to 15 residues. Germline-derived CDR1 and CDR2 are SNHLY and FYNNEI. The CDR3 coding sequence is TGTGCCAGCAGGTACCGGGACAGGGTCGATTCACCCCTCCACTTT. Protein sequence: CASRYRDRVDSPLHF.

This chain links TRBV10-2 with TRBJ1-5, with 9 positions matching TRBD1. The V gene's germline CDR1 is WSHSY and CDR2 SAAADI. The CDR3 runs to 15 residues. Trimming removed 4 bases from V and 9 bases from J; junction bases left unmatched: 10. The CDR3 DNA reads as TGCGCCAGCAGTGTCTCCGGACAGGGGTCCATGCCCCAGCATTTT. The encoded protein is CASSVSGQGSMPQHF.